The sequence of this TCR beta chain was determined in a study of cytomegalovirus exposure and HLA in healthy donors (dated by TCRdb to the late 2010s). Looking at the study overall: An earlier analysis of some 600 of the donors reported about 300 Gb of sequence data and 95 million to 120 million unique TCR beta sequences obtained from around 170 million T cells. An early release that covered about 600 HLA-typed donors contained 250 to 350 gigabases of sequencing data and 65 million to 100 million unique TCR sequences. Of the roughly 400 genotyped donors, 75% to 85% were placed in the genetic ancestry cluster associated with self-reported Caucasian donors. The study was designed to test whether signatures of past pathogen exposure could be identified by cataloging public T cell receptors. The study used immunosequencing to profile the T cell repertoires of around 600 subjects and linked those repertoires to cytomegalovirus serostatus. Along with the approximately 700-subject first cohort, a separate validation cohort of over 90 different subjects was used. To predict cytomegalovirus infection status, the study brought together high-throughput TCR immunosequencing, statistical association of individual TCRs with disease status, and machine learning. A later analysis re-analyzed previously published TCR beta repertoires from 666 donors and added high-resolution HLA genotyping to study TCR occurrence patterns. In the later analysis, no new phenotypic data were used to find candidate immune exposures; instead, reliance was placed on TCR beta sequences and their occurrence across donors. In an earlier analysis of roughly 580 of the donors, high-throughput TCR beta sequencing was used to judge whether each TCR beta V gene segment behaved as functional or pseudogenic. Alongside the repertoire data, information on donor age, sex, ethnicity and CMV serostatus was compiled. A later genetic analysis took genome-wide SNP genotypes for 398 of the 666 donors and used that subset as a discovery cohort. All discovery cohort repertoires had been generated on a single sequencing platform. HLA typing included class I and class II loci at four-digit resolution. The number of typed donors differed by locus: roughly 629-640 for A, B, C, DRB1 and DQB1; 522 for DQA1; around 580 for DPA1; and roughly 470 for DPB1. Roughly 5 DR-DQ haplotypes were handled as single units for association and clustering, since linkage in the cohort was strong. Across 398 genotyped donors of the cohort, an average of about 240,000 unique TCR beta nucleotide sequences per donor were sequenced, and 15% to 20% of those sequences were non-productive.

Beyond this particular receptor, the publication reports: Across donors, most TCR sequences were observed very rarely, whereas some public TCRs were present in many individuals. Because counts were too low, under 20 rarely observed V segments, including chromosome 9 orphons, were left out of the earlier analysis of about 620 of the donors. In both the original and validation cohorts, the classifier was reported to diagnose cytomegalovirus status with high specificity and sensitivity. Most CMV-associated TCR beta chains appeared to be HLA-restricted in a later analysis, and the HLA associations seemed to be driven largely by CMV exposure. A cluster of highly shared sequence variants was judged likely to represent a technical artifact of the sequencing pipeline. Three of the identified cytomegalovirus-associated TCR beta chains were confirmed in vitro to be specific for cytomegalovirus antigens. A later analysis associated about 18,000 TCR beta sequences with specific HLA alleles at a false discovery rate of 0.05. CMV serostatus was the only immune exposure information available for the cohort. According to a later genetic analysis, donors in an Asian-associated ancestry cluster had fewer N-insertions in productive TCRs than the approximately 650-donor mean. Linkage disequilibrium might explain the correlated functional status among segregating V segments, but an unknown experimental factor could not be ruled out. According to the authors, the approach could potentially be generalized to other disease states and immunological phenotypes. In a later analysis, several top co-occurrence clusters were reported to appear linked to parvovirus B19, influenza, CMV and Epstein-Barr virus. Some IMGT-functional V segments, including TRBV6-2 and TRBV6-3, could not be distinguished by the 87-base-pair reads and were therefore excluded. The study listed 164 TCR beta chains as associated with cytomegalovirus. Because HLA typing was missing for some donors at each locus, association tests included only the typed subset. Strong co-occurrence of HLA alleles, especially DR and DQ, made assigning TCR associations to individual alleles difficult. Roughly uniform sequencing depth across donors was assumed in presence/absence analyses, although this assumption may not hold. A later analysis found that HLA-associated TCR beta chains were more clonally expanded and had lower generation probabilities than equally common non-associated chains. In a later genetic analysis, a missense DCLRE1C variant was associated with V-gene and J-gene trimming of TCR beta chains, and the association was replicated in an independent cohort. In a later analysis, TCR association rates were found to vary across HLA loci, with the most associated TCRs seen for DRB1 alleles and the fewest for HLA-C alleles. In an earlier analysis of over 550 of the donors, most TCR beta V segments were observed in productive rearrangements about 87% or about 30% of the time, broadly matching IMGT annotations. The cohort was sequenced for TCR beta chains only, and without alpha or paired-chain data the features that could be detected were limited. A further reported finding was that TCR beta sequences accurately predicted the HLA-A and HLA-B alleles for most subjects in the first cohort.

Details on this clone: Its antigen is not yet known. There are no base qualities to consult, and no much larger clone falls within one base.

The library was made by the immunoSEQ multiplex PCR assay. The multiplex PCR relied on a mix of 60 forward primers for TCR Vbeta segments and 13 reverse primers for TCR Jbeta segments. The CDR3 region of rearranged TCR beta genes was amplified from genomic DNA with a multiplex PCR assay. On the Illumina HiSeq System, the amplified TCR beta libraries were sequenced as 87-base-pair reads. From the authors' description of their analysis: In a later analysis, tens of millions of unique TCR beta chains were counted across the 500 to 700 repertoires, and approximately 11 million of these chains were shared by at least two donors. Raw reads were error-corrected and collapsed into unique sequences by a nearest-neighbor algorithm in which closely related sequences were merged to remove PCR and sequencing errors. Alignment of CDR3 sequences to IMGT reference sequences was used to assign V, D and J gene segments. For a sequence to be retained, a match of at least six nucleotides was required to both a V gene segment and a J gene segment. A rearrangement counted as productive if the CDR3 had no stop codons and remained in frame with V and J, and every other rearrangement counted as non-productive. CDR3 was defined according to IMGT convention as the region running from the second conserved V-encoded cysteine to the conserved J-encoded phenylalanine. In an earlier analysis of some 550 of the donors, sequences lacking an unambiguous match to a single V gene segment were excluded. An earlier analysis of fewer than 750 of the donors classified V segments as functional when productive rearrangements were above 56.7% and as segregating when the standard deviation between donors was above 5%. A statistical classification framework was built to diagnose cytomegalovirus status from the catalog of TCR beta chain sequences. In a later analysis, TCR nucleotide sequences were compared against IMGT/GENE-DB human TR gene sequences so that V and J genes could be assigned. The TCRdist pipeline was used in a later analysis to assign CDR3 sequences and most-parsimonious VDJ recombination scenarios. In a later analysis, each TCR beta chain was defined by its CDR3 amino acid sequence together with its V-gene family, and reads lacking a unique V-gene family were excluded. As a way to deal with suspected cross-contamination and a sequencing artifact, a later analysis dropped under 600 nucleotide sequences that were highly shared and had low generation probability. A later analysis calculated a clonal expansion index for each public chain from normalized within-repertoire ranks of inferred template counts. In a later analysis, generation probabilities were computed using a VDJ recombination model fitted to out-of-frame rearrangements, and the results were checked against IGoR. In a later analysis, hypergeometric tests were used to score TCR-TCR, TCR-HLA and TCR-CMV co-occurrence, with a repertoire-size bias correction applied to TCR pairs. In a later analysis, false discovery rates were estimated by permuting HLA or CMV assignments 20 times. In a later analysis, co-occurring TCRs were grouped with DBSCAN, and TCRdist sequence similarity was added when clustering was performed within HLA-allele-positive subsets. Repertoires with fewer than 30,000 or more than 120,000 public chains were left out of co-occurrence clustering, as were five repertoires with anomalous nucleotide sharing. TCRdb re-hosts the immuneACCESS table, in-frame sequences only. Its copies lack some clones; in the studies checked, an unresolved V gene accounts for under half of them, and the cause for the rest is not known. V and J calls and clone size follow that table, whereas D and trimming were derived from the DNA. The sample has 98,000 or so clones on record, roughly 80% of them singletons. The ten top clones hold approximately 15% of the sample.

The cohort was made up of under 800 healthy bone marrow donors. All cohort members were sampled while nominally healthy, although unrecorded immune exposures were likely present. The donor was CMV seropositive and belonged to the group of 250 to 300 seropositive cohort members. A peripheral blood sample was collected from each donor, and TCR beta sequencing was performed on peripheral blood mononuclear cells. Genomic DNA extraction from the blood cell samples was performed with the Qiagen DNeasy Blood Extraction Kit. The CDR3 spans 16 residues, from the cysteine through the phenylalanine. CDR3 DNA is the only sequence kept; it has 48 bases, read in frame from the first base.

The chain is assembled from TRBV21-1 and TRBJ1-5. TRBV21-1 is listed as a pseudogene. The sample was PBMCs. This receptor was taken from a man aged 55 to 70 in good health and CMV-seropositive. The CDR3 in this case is CASSHFEKESNQPQHF. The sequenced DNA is TGTGCCAGCAGCCACTTTGAGAAAGAGAGCAATCAGCCCCAGCATTTT.